This TCR beta chain is from a study of blood T cells in healthy people across ages. A sample-barcoded 5' primer and a J-beta primer mix were used in a second PCR of roughly 6 to 11 cycles. One entry per CDR3 protein, called by TCRdb with MiXCR from the 5' RACE reads. The data show around 820,000 distinct CDR3 sequences, 20% to 25% seen once. Broader study findings: It was the long-lived donors that had more naive CD4+ cells and higher diversity than aged donors.

The germline CDR1 and CDR2 sequences are MNHEY and SVGEGT. The V gene end was trimmed by 0 bases and the J gene end by 3 bases; junction bases not matched to a gene: 0. The CDR3 extends over 14 amino acids. At least ten counts were recorded for this clonotype. Its matching antigen is unknown. These data were also reused for a study on T cells of mothers and their children. That source adds: Overlap measured in related mother-child pairs was slightly, non-significantly higher than in unrelated pairs.

The clonotype comes from a boy younger than 18 in good health. What was sequenced was blood. The chain has TRBV6-2 or TRBV6-3 and TRBJ2-7; 9 nucleotides match TRBD1. The CDR3 here is CASSYSTGGYEQYF. As DNA, the CDR3 is TGTGCCAGCAGTTACTCGACAGGGGGCTACGAGCAGTACTTC.